What follows are 8 T cell receptor beta chains derived from one specimen sequenced in a study of T cells in Graves' hyperthyroidism and ophthalmopathy. Researchers amplified the TCR beta CDR3 regions from RNA transcripts. First-round RT-PCR of the TCR CDR3 relied on the HTBI primer set. TCRdb re-derived calls from the multiplex PCR reads in MiXCR, one entry per CDR3 protein. The sample yields around 300,000 distinct CDR3 sequences, about 15% seen once. The sequenced sample consisted of blood. These receptor sequences come from a woman aged 30 to 39 with Graves' hyperthyroidism.

The table lists this clonotype with many counts. The rearrangement joins TRBV10-3 to TRBJ1-2, with 10 bases identical to TRBD1. Germline V gene data show CDR1 as ENHRY and CDR2 as SYGVKD. V gave up 6 bases and J gave up 8 bases; unmatched junction bases: 15. The CDR3 extends over 16 amino acids. In DNA form, the CDR3 reads TGTGCCATCAGGGGGGACAGGGGTATTCGTCCAGGCGGCTACACCTTC. Amino acid sequence: CAIRGDRGIRPGGYTF.

Ten or more counts support this clonotype. The chain couples TRBV11-2 to TRBJ2-2; TRBD2 matches at 9 bases. J was trimmed by 6 bases and V by 1 base; bases with no gene match: 6. This CDR3 region has 16 residues. From germline, CDR1 is SGHAT and CDR2 FQNNGV. The CDR3 protein is CASSLGLAVRPGELFF. The CDR3 DNA sequence: TGTGCCAGCAGCTTAGGACTAGCGGTTCGACCCGGGGAGCTGTTTTTT.

The sample holds many counts of this clonotype. The chain couples TRBV28 to TRBJ1-2; TRBD1 agrees at 9 bases. V trimming: 3 bases; J trimming: 8 bases; junction bases outside the gene matches: 10. The CDR3 extends over 15 amino acids. CDR1 and CDR2 from the germline V gene are MDHEN and SYDVKM. CDR3 DNA sequence: TGTGCCAGCAGTTTTGGGGACAGGGTTTTACCGGGCTACACCTTC. This translates into CASSFGDRVLPGYTF.

There are many counts of this clonotype. V gene TRBV7-6 combines with J gene TRBJ2-1; TRBD1 matches 7 bases. The V gene end was trimmed by 5 bases and the J gene end by 5 bases; junction bases not matched to a gene: 9. The CDR3 totals 15 residues. Germline CDR1 is SGHVS and CDR2 is FNYEAQ. The CDR3 region is CASSQDRVGNNEQFF. The CDR3 DNA follows: TGTGCCAGCAGCCAAGACAGGGTCGGGAACAATGAGCAGTTCTTC.

The chain recombines TRBV18 with TRBJ1-5; 7 bases are shared with TRBD1. Per germline, CDR1 KGHSH and CDR2 LQKENI. V lost 5 bases to trimming and J lost 6 bases; unmatched junction nucleotides: 10. The CDR3 loop spans 15 amino acids. The CDR3 sequence: CASSNDRDGGQPQHF. The CDR3 DNA reads TGTGCCAGCTCAAACGACAGGGACGGGGGTCAGCCCCAGCATTTT.

This clonotype has just a few counts. The chain carries TRBV5-6 and TRBJ1-6; D perhaps matches TRBD1 (6 bases). CDR1 and CDR2 (germline): SGHDT, YYEEEE. V lost 1 base and J lost 11, with 16 bases in between. This CDR3 is built from 15 residues. In DNA form, the CDR3 reads TGTGCCAGCAGCTTGTTTGCCAGGGGACGGCCACCCCTCCACTTT. Translating it yields CASSLFARGRPPLHF.

This clonotype was observed many times. This chain connects TRBV7-8 to TRBJ1-3; D uncertain. Germline CDR1 SGHVS, CDR2 FQNEAQ. The CDR3 totals 15 residues. V shed 1 base and J shed 0 bases, with 7 bases lying between them. Here the CDR3 DNA reads TGTGCCAGCAGCTTAGTAGGCAGCTCTGGAAACACCATATATTTT. It codes for CASSLVGSSGNTIYF.

V is TRBV7-2 and J is TRBJ2-1, with D possibly being TRBD1 (6 bases). Trimming stripped 1 base from V and 3 bases from J, with 13 bases between. The CDR3 has 16 amino acids. The germline V gene has CDR1 SGHTA and CDR2 FQGNSA. The CDR3 DNA reads as TGTGCCAGCAGCTTAGACGAGGACAGCCTCTACAATGAGCAGTTCTTC. The encoded protein is CASSLDEDSLYNEQFF.